This TCR beta chain is from a study of T-cell reconstitution after alpha-beta-depleted transplantation in children. Unique molecular identifiers were used in preparing the TCRbeta library. Each CDR3 protein gets one entry after TCRdb re-called the PCR reads with MiXCR. The sample lists hundreds of thousands of distinct CDR3 sequences; 10% to 15% were seen once. This clonotype was counted only a few times. The CDR3 runs to 13 residues. J lost 7 bases, V lost 4 bases, and 4 bases had no gene match. CDR1 is ENHRY, CDR2 SYGVKD, per germline. The V call is TRBV10-3, the J call TRBJ2-1; the match to TRBD1 covers 7 bases. Source: PBMCs, mostly from graft donor cells, taken 360 days after TCRalphabeta/CD19-depleted stem cell transplant. This clonotype originated in a male patient under 18 who had a stem cell transplant for acute myeloid leukemia, so the T cells may come from the graft donor. DNA of the CDR3: TGTGCCATCAGTGTATTGACAGGGAATGAGCAGTTCTTC. This sequence encodes CAISVLTGNEQFF.